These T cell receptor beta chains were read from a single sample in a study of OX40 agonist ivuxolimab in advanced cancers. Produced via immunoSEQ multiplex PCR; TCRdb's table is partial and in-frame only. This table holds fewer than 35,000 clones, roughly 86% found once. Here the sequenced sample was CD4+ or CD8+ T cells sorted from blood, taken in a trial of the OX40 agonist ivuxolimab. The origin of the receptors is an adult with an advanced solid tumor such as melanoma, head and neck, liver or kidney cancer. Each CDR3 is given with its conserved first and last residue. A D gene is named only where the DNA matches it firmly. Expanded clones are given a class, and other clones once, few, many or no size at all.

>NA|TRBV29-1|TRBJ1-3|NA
CSVVIQGGSGNTIYF
TGCAGCGTTGTGATACAGGGAGGATCTGGAAACACCATATATTTT
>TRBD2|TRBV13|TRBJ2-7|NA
CASSLGAGVYEQYF
TGTGCCAGCAGCTTAGGAGCGGGGGTGTACGAGCAGTACTTC
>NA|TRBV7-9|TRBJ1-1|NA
CASRSSGAENTEAFF
TGTGCCAGCAGATCATCCGGGGCTGAGAACACTGAAGCTTTCTTT
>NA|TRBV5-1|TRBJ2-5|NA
CASSSRGAQETQYF
TGCGCCAGCAGCTCTCGGGGGGCCCAAGAGACCCAGTACTTC
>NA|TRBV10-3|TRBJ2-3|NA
CAIGLSVGDTQYF
TGTGCCATCGGATTATCCGTTGGAGATACGCAGTATTTT
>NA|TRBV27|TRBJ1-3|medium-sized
CASSLQGHSGNTIYF
TGTGCCAGCAGTTTACAGGGCCACTCTGGAAACACCATATATTTT
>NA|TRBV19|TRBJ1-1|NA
CASSRFALNTEAFF
TGTGCCAGTAGTAGATTCGCCCTGAACACTGAAGCTTTCTTT
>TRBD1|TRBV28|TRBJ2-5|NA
CASSPTGGRETQYF
TGTGCCAGCAGTCCCACAGGGGGCAGAGAGACCCAGTACTTC
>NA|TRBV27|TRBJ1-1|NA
CASSPIDGNTEAFF
TGTGCCAGCAGTCCGATAGACGGGAACACTGAAGCTTTCTTT
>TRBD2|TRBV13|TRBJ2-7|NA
CASSLAVAGAYEQYF
TGTGCCAGCAGCTTAGCGGTAGCGGGGGCCTACGAGCAGTACTTC
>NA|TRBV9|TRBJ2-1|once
CASSNSGSSYNEQFF
TGTGCCAGCAGCAACAGCGGGTCCTCCTACAATGAGCAGTTCTTC
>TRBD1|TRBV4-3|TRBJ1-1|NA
CASSQDRGQFEAFF
TGCGCCAGCAGCCAAGATAGGGGACAGTTTGAAGCTTTCTTT
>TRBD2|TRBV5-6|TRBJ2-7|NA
CASSFAGTSGGNYEQYF
TGTGCCAGCAGCTTTGCCGGGACTAGCGGGGGGAACTACGAGCAGTACTTC
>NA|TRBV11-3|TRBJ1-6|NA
CASSLSASSPLHF
TGTGCCAGCAGCTTATCCGCCAGTTCACCCCTCCACTTT
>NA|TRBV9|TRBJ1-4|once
CASSVGDSSVANEKLFF
TGTGCCAGCAGCGTAGGTGACAGCTCCGTGGCTAATGAAAAACTGTTTTTT
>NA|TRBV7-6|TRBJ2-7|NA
CASSFREGDYEQYF
TGTGCCAGCAGCTTCCGCGAAGGGGACTACGAGCAGTACTTC
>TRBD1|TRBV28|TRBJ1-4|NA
CASSPTGTGDEKLFF
TGTGCCAGCAGCCCCACCGGGACAGGGGATGAAAAACTGTTTTTT
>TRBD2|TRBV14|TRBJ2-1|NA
CASSQDGAGGFYSEQFF
TGTGCCAGCAGCCAAGATGGGGCGGGGGGCTTCTACAGTGAGCAGTTCTTC
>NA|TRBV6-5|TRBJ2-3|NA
CASSRQRDTQYF
TGTGCCAGCAGTCGGCAACGTGATACGCAGTATTTT
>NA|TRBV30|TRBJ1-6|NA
CAWNYRGTADGYPFTLHF
TGTGCCTGGAACTATAGGGGAACGGCCGACGGGTATCCTTTCACCCTCCACTTT